The source of this TCR beta chain is a study of T cell changes during pregnancy in multiple sclerosis (dated by TCRdb to the late 2010s). For the wider study: The study examined how the T cell repertoire changed over the course of pregnancy in women with multiple sclerosis.

On this clone itself: It lacks a known antigen. Qualities for individual bases were not recorded, and no much larger clone is one base off.

Trimming at the junction amounts to 5 bases on V and 10 bases on J, and the germline ends lie 12 bases apart. From its cysteine to its phenylalanine, the CDR3 spans 13 amino acids. Only the CDR3 part of the read is kept: 39 bases, read in frame from the first base. Based on the germline V gene (reference sequence), the CDR1 and CDR2 sequences are SEHNR and FQNEAQ. The receptor library was made with the immunoSEQ multiplex PCR assay. TCRdb limited this immuneACCESS table to in-frame rearrangements with V and J called. A share of clones is missing; checked studies link under half to unresolved V genes, and the rest is unexplained. The sample records some 41,000 clones, roughly 87% of which are singletons. In total, the top ten clones hold 9% to 10% of the sample.

Material: CD8+ T cells from peripheral blood mononuclear cells, obtained in the first trimester of pregnancy. The sequence derives from a female donor with multiple sclerosis, enrolled in a pregnancy study. This receptor chain uses TRBV7-9 and TRBJ1-6, with TRBD1 tentatively as D gene (6 bases match). CDR3 region: CASSHPDRSPLHF. Here is the DNA: TGTGCCAGCAGCCACCCAGACAGGTCACCCCTCCACTTT.